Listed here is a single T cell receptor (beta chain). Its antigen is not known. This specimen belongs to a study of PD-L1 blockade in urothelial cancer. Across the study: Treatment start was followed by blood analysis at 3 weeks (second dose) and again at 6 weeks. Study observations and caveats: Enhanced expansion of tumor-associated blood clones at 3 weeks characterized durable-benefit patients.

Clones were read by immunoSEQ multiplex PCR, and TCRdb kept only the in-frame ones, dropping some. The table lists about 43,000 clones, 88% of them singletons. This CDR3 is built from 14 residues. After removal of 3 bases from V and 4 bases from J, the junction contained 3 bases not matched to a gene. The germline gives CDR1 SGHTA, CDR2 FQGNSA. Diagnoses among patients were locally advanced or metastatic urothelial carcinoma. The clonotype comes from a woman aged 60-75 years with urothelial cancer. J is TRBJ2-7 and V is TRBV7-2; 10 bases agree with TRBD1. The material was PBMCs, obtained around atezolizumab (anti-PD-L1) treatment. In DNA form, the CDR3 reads TGTGCCAGCAGCTTCCGGGACAGGGGATACGAGCAGTACTTC. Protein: CASSFRDRGYEQYF.